A single sample is the source of the 12 T cell receptor beta chains below, sequenced in a study of cytomegalovirus exposure and HLA in healthy donors. PCR was performed using 60 Vbeta and 13 Jbeta primers. Assay used: immunoSEQ multiplex PCR; TCRdb lists only in-frame clones, some missing. The sample shows approximately 140,000 clones, roughly 80% of them seen only once. Material: PBMCs. All receptors come from a man aged 35 to 55 in good health and CMV-seropositive.

This clone has a handful of counts. This chain links TRBV9 with TRBJ2-3, with D possibly matching TRBD2 (7 bases). V was cut by 5 bases and J by 4 bases, with 14 bases left in between. Germline V lookup: CDR1 SGDLS, CDR2 YYNGEE. The CDR3 extends over 14 amino acids. The CDR3 DNA is TGTGCCAGCAGGCCGGGGGGCCTAGCAGATACGCAGTATTTT. Translated, it gives CASRPGGLADTQYF.

Turning to this clone: Germline is not matched at one junction end, which may reflect a read error. V gene TRBV15 combines with J gene TRBJ1-4; unclear D gene. CDR1 and CDR2 (germline): LNHNV, YYDKDF (reference sequence). This CDR3 is 15 amino acids long. This CDR3 is CAASRDLALVEKLFF. The CDR3 DNA is TGTGCCGCCAGCAGAGATTTGGCCCTGGTGGAAAAACTGTTTTTT.

The chain joins TRBV5-5 to TRBJ2-7; weak D call: TRBD2 (5 bases). The length of the CDR3 is 16 residues. The germline gives CDR1 SGHKS, CDR2 YYEKEE (reference sequence). The V and J ends lost 0 bases and 0 bases respectively, with 13 bases between them. The CDR3 sequence: CASSLERPSSSYEQYF. CDR3 coding DNA: TGTGCCAGCAGCTTGGAGCGGCCGTCGAGCTCCTACGAGCAGTACTTC.

This clone is a singleton in its sample. The chain is built from TRBV7-2 and TRBJ1-3; no clear D gene. The V gene's germline CDR1 is SGHTA and CDR2 FQGNSA. V gave up 5 bases and J gave up 0 bases, with 11 bases separating them. This CDR3 spans 15 amino acids. The CDR3 DNA reads TGTGCCAGCAGCGTATACGCCAGCTCTGGAAACACCATATATTTT. This encodes CASSVYASSGNTIYF.

In this sample, this clone turned up a few times. The chain is built from TRBV11-3 and TRBJ1-1; 7 bases map to TRBD1. Trimming took 5 bases from V and 1 from J; bases not matched to a gene: 1. CDR1 SGHNT and CDR2 YENEEA come from the germline V gene. The CDR3 loop spans 13 amino acids. The CDR3 is CASSRTGNTEAFF. The CDR3 region has the DNA TGTGCCAGCAGCCGGACAGGGAACACTGAAGCTTTCTTT. Based on the CDR3 plus reference TRBV11-3 and TRBJ1-1, the full variable domain is EAGVVQSPRYKIIEKKQPVAFWCNPISGHNTLYWYLQNLGQGPELLIRYENEEAVDDSQLPKDRFSAERLKGVDSTLKIQPAELGDSAVYLCASSRTGNTEAFFGQGTRLTVV.

The chain recombines TRBV5-1 with TRBJ1-5, with 10 nucleotides matching TRBD1. This CDR3 contains 14 residues. Germline V lookup: CDR1 SGHRS, CDR2 YFSETQ. V lost 0 bases to trimming and J lost 13 bases; unmatched junction nucleotides: 7. The CDR3: CASSLGGTGEVQHF. DNA of the CDR3: TGCGCCAGCAGCTTGGGCGGGACAGGGGAGGTTCAGCATTTT. The complete variable domain, with remaining parts taken from reference TRBV5-1 and TRBJ1-5, reads KAGVTQTPRYLIKTRGQQVTLSCSPISGHRSVSWYQQTPGQGLQFLFEYFSETQRNKGNFPGRFSGRQFSNSRSEMNVSTLELGDSALYLCASSLGGTGEVQHFGDGTRLSIL.

The chain recombines TRBV7-3 with TRBJ1-1; D may be TRBD1 (6 bases). The germline V gene has CDR1 SGHTA and CDR2 FQGTGA. The CDR3 runs to 14 residues. V lost 5 bases and J lost 1, with 11 bases in between. This CDR3 reads CASSLQGWNTEAFF. As DNA, the CDR3 is TGTGCCAGCAGCCTACAGGGATGGAACACTGAAGCTTTCTTT.

The genes are TRBV6-5 and TRBJ1-2; 9 positions agree with TRBD1. CDR3 length: 15 amino acids. Germline V gene sequence: CDR1 MNHEY, CDR2 SVGAGI. Trimming cost V 3 bases and J 5 bases; bases outside gene matches: 7. The CDR3 here is CASSYLTGGGYGYTF. As DNA, the CDR3 is TGTGCCAGCAGTTATTTAACAGGGGGCGGTTATGGCTACACCTTC.

The chain links TRBV4-1 to TRBJ2-5; 7 bases fit TRBD1. The J call may be faulty, since TRBJ2-7 better matches the DNA end. Germline CDR1 MGHRA, CDR2 YSYEKL. This CDR3 contains 16 residues. In DNA form, the CDR3 reads TGCGCCAGCAGCCAAGATTTGGGACAGTCATCCTACGAGCAGTACTTC. It codes for CASSQDLGQSSYEQYF.

The chain combines TRBV6-5 with TRBJ2-7; 9 bases align to TRBD1. Unmatched junction bases numbered 6, after V lost 5 bases and J lost 1 base. This CDR3 region has 15 residues. Germline assignment: CDR1 MNHEY and CDR2 SVGAGI. The DNA of the CDR3 is TGTGCCAGCAGTCGAGACGGGACAGGGTCCTACGAGCAGTACTTC. Protein product: CASSRDGTGSYEQYF.

Here the CDR3 DNA reads TGCGCCAGCAGCCATACTAGCACAGATACGCAGTATTTT. Protein: CASSHTSTDTQYF. The V gene is TRBV4-3, the J gene TRBJ2-3; D unresolved. V lost 3 bases and J lost 0, with 4 bases in between. Germline lookup yields CDR1 LGHNA and CDR2 YSLEER. The CDR3 extends over 13 amino acids.

V is TRBV7-8 and J is TRBJ2-1; 14 bases map to TRBD2. This CDR3 spans 19 amino acids. Germline V gene data show CDR1 as SGHVS and CDR2 as FQNEAQ. Trimming took 5 bases from V and 1 from J; bases not matched to a gene: 10. This chain's CDR3 is CASSHRGLAGVGSYNEQFF. The CDR3 DNA reads TGTGCCAGCAGCCATAGGGGACTAGCGGGAGTGGGTTCCTACAATGAGCAGTTCTTC. The complete variable domain, with remaining parts taken from reference TRBV7-8 and TRBJ2-1, reads GAGVSQSPRYKVAKRGQDVALRCDPISGHVSLFWYQQALGQGPEFLTYFQNEAQLDKSGLPSDRFFAERPEGSVSTLKIQRTQQEDSAVYLCASSHRGLAGVGSYNEQFFGPGTRLTVL.